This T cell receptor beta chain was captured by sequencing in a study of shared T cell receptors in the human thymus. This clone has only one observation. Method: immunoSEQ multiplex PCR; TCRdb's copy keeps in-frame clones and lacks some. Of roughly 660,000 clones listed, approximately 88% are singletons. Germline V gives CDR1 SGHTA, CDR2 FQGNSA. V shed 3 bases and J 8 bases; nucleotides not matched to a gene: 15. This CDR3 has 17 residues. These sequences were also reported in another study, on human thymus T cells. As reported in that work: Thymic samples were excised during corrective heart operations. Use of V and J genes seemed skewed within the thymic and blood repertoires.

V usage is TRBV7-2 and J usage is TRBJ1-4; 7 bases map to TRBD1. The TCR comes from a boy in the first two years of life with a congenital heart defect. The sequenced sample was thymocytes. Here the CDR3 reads CASSFGGDSNEVEKLFF. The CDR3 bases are TGTGCCAGCAGCTTCGGTGGGGACAGCAACGAGGTGGAAAAACTGTTTTTT. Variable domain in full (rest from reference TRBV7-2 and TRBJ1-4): GAGVSQSPSNKVTEKGKDVELRCDPISGHTALYWYRQSLGQGLEFLIYFQGNSAPDKSGLPSDRFSAERTGGSVSTLTIQRTQQEDSAVYLCASSFGGDSNEVEKLFFGSGTQLSVL.